The source of this T cell receptor (beta chain) is a study of beta chain features in type 1 diabetes. This clone has more than one count but fewer than ten. What it recognizes is unknown. Trimming removed 3 bases from V and 0 bases from J, with 10 bases in between. The length of the CDR3 is 14 residues. The germline CDR1 and CDR2 sequences are SQVTM and ANQGSEA. What was sequenced were expressed TCRB transcripts, since all of the isolated RNA had been reverse transcribed. Clones were sequenced by immunoSEQ multiplex PCR, and TCRdb holds only the in-frame ones, with some missing. The table lists approximately 600,000 clones, roughly 12% of them singletons, with around 0.12% in the top ten. Notes on the study in general: Whether TCRB rearrangement is influenced by HLA type was left unresolved in this analysis. Among all four CD4+ subsets, Type 1 diabetes patients had TCRB CDR3s that were moderately but significantly shorter.

The specimen sequenced was naive CD4+ T cells from blood. This clonotype was sampled from a man aged 25-45 years with type 1 diabetes. V usage is TRBV29-1 and J usage is TRBJ2-3, with D perhaps TRBD1 (5 bases). The CDR3 nucleotides read TGCAGCGTTGAGTCTGACAGTAGCACAGATACGCAGTATTTT. It is translated as CSVESDSSTDTQYF.